This TCR beta chain originates from a study of Ad26.COV2.S vaccination and SARS-CoV-2 variants. Whole-study findings and limits: Vaccinated and placebo-treated recipients had similar non-spike TCR breadth. The placebo group had lower spike-specific TCR breadth than the vaccine recipients did. Breadth, reportedly substantial, characterized the spike-specific CD8+ and CD4+ T cell responses after vaccination. Total T cell responses were possibly underestimated by TCR breadth and depth analyses.

CDR1 and CDR2 from the germline V gene are SGHTA and FQGNSA. Trimming took 4 bases from V and 4 from J; bases not matched to a gene: 6. This CDR3 comprises 15 residues. In regard to this clone: The target antigen is unknown.

Sequencing used immunoSEQ multiplex PCR; TCRdb keeps in-frame clones, though not all of them. The table includes more than 120,000 clones, 75% to 90% detected once. Sequencing was performed on peripheral blood, taken after recovery from COVID-19. The sequence came from a human donor who had recovered from COVID-19. This sequence joins TRBV7-2 and TRBJ1-1, with 10 bases that match TRBD1. The CDR3 DNA follows: TGTGCCAGCAGCTCTTGGACAGGGGGGGTCACTGAAGCTTTCTTT. Translating gives CASSSWTGGVTEAFF.